Listed here is a single T cell receptor beta chain. Its antigen is still unknown. The PCR had 60 Vbeta and 13 Jbeta primers. Generated by immunoSEQ multiplex PCR, the TCRdb table keeps only in-frame clones and is missing some. The data contain roughly 110,000 clones, about two thirds of them singletons. This sample was taken from a study of cytomegalovirus exposure and HLA in healthy donors. Findings of the study overall: Among TCR sequences, most were rare, though some public TCRs appeared in many donors. In vitro confirmation showed a few CMV-associated chains to be CMV antigen specific. TCR beta V segments were, for the most part, productive about 87% or about 30% of the time in an earlier analysis. Cytomegalovirus-associated TCR beta chains were listed, numbering more than 150.

This clonotype originated in a female donor in good health and CMV-seronegative. Source material: PBMCs.

The CDR3 loop is CASSQDPAVPIQYF. CDR3 nucleotide sequence: TGCGCCAGCAGCCAAGATCCAGCGGTGCCCATTCAGTACTTC. V usage is TRBV4-1 and J usage is TRBJ2-4, with a tentative D call TRBD2 (5 bases). V lost 0 bases to trimming and J lost 9 bases, with 12 bases between them. The V gene's germline CDR1 is MGHRA and CDR2 YSYEKL. The CDR3 has 14 amino acids.